The text below deals with one TCR beta chain. Its antigen is still unknown. This specimen belongs to a study of T cell clonotyping in hematopoietic cell transplantation. Study-wide points: Recipient TCR diversity dropped after transplant; expanded clonotypes rose from day 30 to 180. Few recipient clonotypes overlapped donors; over 95% were de novo at given depth.

Sequencing used immunoSEQ multiplex PCR; TCRdb keeps in-frame clones, though not all of them. The sample has roughly 13,000 clones, around nine tenths seen once; the top ten hold 1.2%. The V gene end was trimmed by 3 bases and the J gene end by 8 bases; junction bases not matched to a gene: 4. This CDR3 is built from 12 residues. The germline V gene has CDR1 SQVTM and CDR2 ANQGSEA. This clonotype was sampled from a man aged 30 to 45 in good health. Some clones in this sample may be carry-over from other donors' samples. The sample comprised peripheral blood mononuclear cells. The chain joins TRBV29-1 to TRBJ1-2, with TRBD1 matching 9 bases. The CDR3 DNA is TGCAGCGTTGAGGGACAGGGTGGGGGCTACACCTTC. Encoded protein: CSVEGQGGGYTF. Filled out from reference TRBV29-1 and TRBJ1-2, the complete variable domain reads SAVISQKPSRDICQRGTSLTIQCQVDSQVTMMFWYRQQPGQSLTLIATANQGSEATYESGFVIDKFPISRPNLTFSTLTVSNMSPEDSSIYLCSVEGQGGGYTFGSGTRLTVV.